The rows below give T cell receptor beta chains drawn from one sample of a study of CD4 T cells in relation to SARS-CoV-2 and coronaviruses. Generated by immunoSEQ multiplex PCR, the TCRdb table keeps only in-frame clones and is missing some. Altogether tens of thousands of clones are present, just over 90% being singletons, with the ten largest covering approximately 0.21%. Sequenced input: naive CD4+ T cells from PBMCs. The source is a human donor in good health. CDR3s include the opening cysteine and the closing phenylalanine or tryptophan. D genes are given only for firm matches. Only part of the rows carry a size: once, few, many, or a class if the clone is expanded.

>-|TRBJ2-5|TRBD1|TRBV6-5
TGTGCCAGCACCGGACAGGTACAAGAGACCCAGTACTTC
CASTGQVQETQYF
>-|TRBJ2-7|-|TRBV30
TGTGCCTGGAGTGTAGGGACCTACGAGCAGTACTTC
CAWSVGTYEQYF
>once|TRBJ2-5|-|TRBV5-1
TGCGCCAGCAGCTTGGCCGCTTTAGAACAAGAGACCCAGTACTTC
CASSLAALEQETQYF
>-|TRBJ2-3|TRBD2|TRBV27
TGTGCCAGCAGTCCTAGCGGGACTAGCGGGGGGGCAGATACGCAGTATTTT
CASSPSGTSGGADTQYF
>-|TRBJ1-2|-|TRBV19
TGTGCCAGTAAACGGACGGCTAACTATGGCTACACCTTC
CASKRTANYGYTF
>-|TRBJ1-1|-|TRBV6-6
TGTGCCACGTACGGGACTGAAGCTTTCTTT
CATYGTEAFF
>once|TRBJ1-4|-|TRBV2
TGTGCCAGCATTCGGAGTTCAACTAATGAAAAACTGTTTTTT
CASIRSSTNEKLFF
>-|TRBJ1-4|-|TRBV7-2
TGTGCCAGCAGCTCAAAGGTTGCAACTAATGAAAAACTGTTTTTT
CASSSKVATNEKLFF
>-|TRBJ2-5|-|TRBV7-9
TGTGCCAGCATAGCTTATAGGCTATTGCAAGAGACCCAGTACTTC
CASIAYRLLQETQYF
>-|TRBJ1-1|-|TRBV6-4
TGTGCCAGCAGCGCCGGGACATCTATGAACACTGAAGCTTTCTTT
CASSAGTSMNTEAFF
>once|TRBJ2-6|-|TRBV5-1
TGCGCCAGCAGGGGCTTCTCTGGGGCCAACGTCCTGACTTTC
CASRGFSGANVLTF
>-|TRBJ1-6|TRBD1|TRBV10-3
TGTGCCATCAGTGAAACCGGGACAGGGGATTCACCCCTCCACTTT
CAISETGTGDSPLHF
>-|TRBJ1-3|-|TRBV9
TGTGCCAGCAGCGTCGGTAGGGGCGAGAACACCATATATTTT
CASSVGRGENTIYF
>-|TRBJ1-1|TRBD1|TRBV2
TGTGCCAGCAGACCGACAGGGGAATACACTGAAGCTTTCTTT
CASRPTGEYTEAFF
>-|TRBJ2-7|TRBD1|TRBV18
TGTGCCAGCTCACCTCCCGGGACAGGGGCCGTCTACGAGCAGTACTTC
CASSPPGTGAVYEQYF
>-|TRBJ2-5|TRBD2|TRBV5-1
TGCGCCAGCAGCCCGGGAGGGGACGAGACCCAGTACTTC
CASSPGGDETQYF
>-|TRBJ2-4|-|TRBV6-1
TGTGCCAGCAGTGCTCAGACTAGGGCCTTCAAAAACATTCAGTACTTC
CASSAQTRAFKNIQYF
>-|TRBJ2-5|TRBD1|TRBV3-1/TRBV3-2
TGTGCCAGCAGCTTGACAGGGGCGGAGACCCAGTACTTC
CASSLTGAETQYF
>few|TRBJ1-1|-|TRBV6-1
TGTGCCAGCAGTGAAATATACAGGGAGAACACTGAAGCTTTCTTT
CASSEIYRENTEAFF
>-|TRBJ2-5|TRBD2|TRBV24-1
TGTGCCACCAGCGCCACGGGGAGGGGACCCGAGACCCAGTACTTC
CATSATGRGPETQYF
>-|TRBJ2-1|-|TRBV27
TGTGCCAGCAGCCCCAGAGCCCACGTGTACAATGAGCAGTTCTTC
CASSPRAHVYNEQFF
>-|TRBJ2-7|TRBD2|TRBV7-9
TGTGCCAGCAGCTTAGCCCGGGGAGGGTCCTACGAGCAGTACTTC
CASSLARGGSYEQYF
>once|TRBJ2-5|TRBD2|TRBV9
TGTGCCAGCAGCGCCCTGACTAGCGGGGGTGGGGAGACCCAGTACTTC
CASSALTSGGGETQYF
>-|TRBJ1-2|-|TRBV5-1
TGCGCCAGCAGCTTCGCGACAAACTATGGCTACACCTTC
CASSFATNYGYTF
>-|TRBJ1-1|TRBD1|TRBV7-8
TGTGCCAGCAGCCAGACAGGGGTTAACCCTGAAGCTTTCTTT
CASSQTGVNPEAFF
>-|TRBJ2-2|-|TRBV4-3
TGCGCCAGCAGCCAAGATGGGTCCCTCGGCGGGGAGCTGTTTTTT
CASSQDGSLGGELFF
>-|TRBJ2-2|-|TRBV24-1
TGTGCCACCAGTGATTTGCGGGGCCGGGGGACCGGGGAGCTGTTTTTT
CATSDLRGRGTGELFF
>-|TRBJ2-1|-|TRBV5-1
TGCGCCAGCAGCCAAACCGGGACTCTTGCCTACAATGAGCAGTTCTTC
CASSQTGTLAYNEQFF
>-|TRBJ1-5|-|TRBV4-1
TGCGCCAGCAGCCAATCTACTTATAGCGGTCAGCCCCAGCATTTT
CASSQSTYSGQPQHF
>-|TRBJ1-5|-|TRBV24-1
TGTGCCACCAGTGATGTAGGTCAGCCCCAGCATTTT
CATSDVGQPQHF
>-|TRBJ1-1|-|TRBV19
TGTGCCAGTAGTATTACGGGGAACACTGAAGCTTTCTTT
CASSITGNTEAFF
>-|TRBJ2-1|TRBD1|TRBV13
TGTGCCAGCAGCTCCAAGGGGGCCGGTGAGGGTAGCTCCTACAATGAGCAGTTCTTC
CASSSKGAGEGSSYNEQFF
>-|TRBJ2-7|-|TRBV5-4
TGTGCCAGCAGCGAACAGGGTTTCTACGAGCAGTACTTC
CASSEQGFYEQYF
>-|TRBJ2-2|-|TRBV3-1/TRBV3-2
TGTGCCAGCAAGAACACCGGGGAGCTGTTTTTT
CASKNTGELFF
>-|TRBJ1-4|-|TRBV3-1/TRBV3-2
TGTGCCAGCAGCCTCCGGGGGAATGAAAAACTGTTTTTT
CASSLRGNEKLFF
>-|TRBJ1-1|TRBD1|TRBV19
TGTGCCAGTAGTGGACAGGGGGTCACTGAAGCTTTCTTT
CASSGQGVTEAFF
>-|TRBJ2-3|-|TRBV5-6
TGTGCCAGCAGCTTGATACAACCAGATACGCAGTATTTT
CASSLIQPDTQYF
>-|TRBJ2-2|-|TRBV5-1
TGCGCCAGCAGCGTCACAGAAACGAACACCGGGGAGCTGTTTTTT
CASSVTETNTGELFF
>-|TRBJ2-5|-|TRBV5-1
TGCGCCAGCAGCCCCGACGGTGGGTCCGAGACCCAGTACTTC
CASSPDGGSETQYF
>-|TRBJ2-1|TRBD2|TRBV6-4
TGTGCCAGCAGTGACTTGAGGGGAGGGGAGCAGTTCTTC
CASSDLRGGEQFF
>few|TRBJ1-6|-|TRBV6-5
TGTGCCAGCAGTTACTCCGGGTCACCCCTCCACTTT
CASSYSGSPLHF
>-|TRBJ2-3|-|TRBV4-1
TGCGCCAGCAGCCGAGGATATAGCGGCACAGATACGCAGTATTTT
CASSRGYSGTDTQYF
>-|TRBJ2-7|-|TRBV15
TGTGCCACCAGCACTTTAGAGGGAGTGTCCGAGCAGTACTTC
CATSTLEGVSEQYF
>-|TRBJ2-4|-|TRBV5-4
TGTGCCAACCTAGGAGTATCCAAAAACATTCAGTACTTC
CANLGVSKNIQYF
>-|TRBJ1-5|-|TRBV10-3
TGTGCCATCAGTGAGTCGACAGGCCTTGGGAATCAGCCCCAGCATTTT
CAISESTGLGNQPQHF
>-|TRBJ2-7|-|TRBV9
TGTGCCAGCAGCGTAGGCGGGTTACCCTACGAGCAGTACTTC
CASSVGGLPYEQYF
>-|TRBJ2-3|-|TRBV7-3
TGTGCCAGCAGCCCAGTTGTGGTTTCAGATACGCAGTATTTT
CASSPVVVSDTQYF
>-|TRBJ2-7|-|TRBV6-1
TGTGCCAGCAGTGAACAGCCCCTAGGAAGCTACGAGCAGTACTTC
CASSEQPLGSYEQYF
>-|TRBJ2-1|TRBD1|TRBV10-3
TGTGCCATCAGCGCATTCCGGGACAGGGATCTCTGGGTGGACAATGAGCAGTTCTTC
CAISAFRDRDLWVDNEQFF
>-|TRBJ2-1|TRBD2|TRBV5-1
TGCGCCAGCAGCTTGGCTAGCGGAGGGAATGAGCAGTTCTTC
CASSLASGGNEQFF